These 22 T cell receptor beta chains were all obtained from the same sample, sequenced in a study of patients and donors after allogeneic stem cell transplantation. TCRdb ran MiXCR on the RT-PCR reads and lists one entry per CDR3 protein. The repertoire includes about a million distinct CDR3 sequences, roughly 18% of them detected once, and about 6% sits in the top ten. Sequencing was performed on blood, either unsorted or a sorted T cell fraction (not recorded which). The receptors derive from a human donor who was either an allogeneic HSCT recipient or a stem cell or donor lymphocyte infusion donor (not recorded which). It is not recorded whose cells these are; they may come from a transplant donor.

The chain employs TRBV12-3 or TRBV12-4 and TRBJ2-4; D is ambiguous. The CDR3 runs to 12 residues. Trimming left V 3 bases short and J 7 bases short, with 7 bases between. DNA for the CDR3: TGTGCCAGCAGTTTCAAGGTGAACATTCAGTACTTC. Translated: CASSFKVNIQYF.

This clonotype was found a few times. J is TRBJ2-1 and V is TRBV24-1, with 8 bases aligning to TRBD1. The germline CDR1 and CDR2 sequences are KGHDR and SFDVKD. The J segment lost 9 bases and the V segment lost 5 bases, leaving 11 bases of the junction unmatched. CDR3 length: 15 residues. The CDR3 protein is CATSVTGTGALEQFF. The DNA for the CDR3 is TGTGCCACCAGTGTTACCGGGACAGGCGCACTTGAGCAGTTCTTC.

The chain joins TRBV15 to TRBJ2-1; D is ambiguous. Germline values: CDR1 LNHNV, CDR2 YYDKDF (reference sequence). The CDR3 totals 14 residues. V was shortened by 5 bases and J by 1 base, with 9 bases between the two germline ends. CDR3: CATSVVPSYNEQFF. As DNA, the CDR3 is TGTGCCACCAGCGTAGTTCCTTCCTACAATGAGCAGTTCTTC.

The table lists this clonotype with a few counts. The CDR3 DNA reads as TGTGCCAGCAGCTCATTGGGACAGGGGTTGGGCGGGGAGCTGTTTTTT. Translating gives CASSSLGQGLGGELFF. The chain joins TRBV7-8 to TRBJ2-2, with 10 positions matching TRBD1. J lost 7 bases, V lost 4 bases, and 9 bases had no gene match. The CDR3 covers 16 residues. The germline gives CDR1 SGHVS, CDR2 FQNEAQ.

This clonotype showed up just a few times. This chain connects TRBV24-1 to TRBJ2-3, with D maybe TRBD2 (6 bases). Germline assignment: CDR1 KGHDR and CDR2 SFDVKD. The CDR3 contains 16 residues. Trimming cost V 2 bases and J 2 bases, with 13 bases left between them. CDR3 bases: TGTGCCACCAGTGATTCTGGGGGAGGACTCACAGATACGCAGTATTTT. Residues: CATSDSGGGLTDTQYF.

V gene TRBV24-1 combines with J gene TRBJ2-2; 9 nucleotides agree with TRBD1. From germline, CDR1 is KGHDR and CDR2 SFDVKD. The V segment lost 11 bases and the J segment 6 bases; nucleotides outside the gene matches: 9. The CDR3 has 14 amino acids. CDR3 residues: CAIDGTGFSGELFF. The CDR3 DNA sequence: TGTGCCATCGACGGGACAGGGTTCTCCGGGGAGCTGTTTTTT.

This clonotype was observed a few times. This rearrangement joins TRBV12-3 or TRBV12-4 to TRBJ2-5; D is possibly TRBD2 (5 bases). Deletions cut 2 bases from V and 1 base from J, with 8 bases between. This CDR3 contains 14 residues. The CDR3 spells CASSLRGIQETQYF. The CDR3 DNA sequence: TGTGCCAGCAGTTTACGGGGTATCCAAGAGACCCAGTACTTC.

Only a few counts were recorded for this clonotype. The chain joins TRBV24-1 to TRBJ2-3; 7 nucleotides agree with TRBD2. The CDR3 is 16 residues long. Unmatched junction bases numbered 7, after V lost 3 bases and J lost 2 bases. Germline values: CDR1 KGHDR, CDR2 SFDVKD. CDR3 protein: CATSDATSVHTDTQYF. Here the CDR3 DNA reads TGTGCCACCAGTGATGCCACTAGCGTGCACACAGATACGCAGTATTTT.

This clonotype was counted many times. This chain uses TRBV5-1 with TRBJ2-1; 9 bases are shared with TRBD1. CDR3 length equals 15 residues. Trimming cost V 0 bases and J 6 bases; bases outside gene matches: 4. CDR1 and CDR2 from the germline V gene are SGHRS and YFSETQ. The CDR3 bases are TGCGCCAGCAGCTTGGGGTCGGGACAGGGCAATGAGCAGTTCTTC. Residues: CASSLGSGQGNEQFF.

Only a few counts were recorded for this clonotype. The chain carries TRBV27 and TRBJ2-1, with 9 bases identical to TRBD2. The J segment lost 7 bases and the V segment lost 2 bases, leaving 9 bases of the junction unmatched. The CDR3 totals 16 residues. Germline CDR1 is MNHEY and CDR2 is SMNVEV (reference sequence). CDR3 protein: CASSLGAPGLANEQFF. The CDR3 coding sequence is TGTGCCAGCAGTTTAGGAGCCCCGGGACTAGCAAATGAGCAGTTCTTC.

The chain is built from TRBV7-2 and TRBJ1-4, with D possibly being TRBD1 (5 bases). The CDR3 totals 16 residues. V gave up 1 base and J gave up 0 bases, with 9 bases separating them. Germline CDR1 is SGHTA and CDR2 is FQGNSA. The DNA of the CDR3 is TGTGCCAGCAGCTTAGAGGGGCCCGCAACTAATGAAAAACTGTTTTTT. It is translated as CASSLEGPATNEKLFF.

This clonotype was found a few times. The CDR3 is CASSLSGLGANYGYTF. The CDR3 DNA sequence: TGTGCCAGCAGTTTATCCGGACTGGGAGCTAACTATGGCTACACCTTC. This chain uses TRBV12-3 or TRBV12-4 with TRBJ1-2; unclear D gene. Trimming left V 2 bases short and J 0 bases short, with 13 bases between. This CDR3 region has 16 residues.

This clonotype has a handful of counts. The chain joins TRBV20-1 to TRBJ2-3; 8 nucleotides align to TRBD2. With 5 bases clipped from V and 7 bases from J, the junction kept 8 bases outside the gene matches. The CDR3 is 13 residues long. Germline V lookup: CDR1 DFQATT, CDR2 SNEGSKA (reference sequence). CDR3 sequence reads: CSAPFSGIHTQYF. CDR3 DNA: TGCAGTGCTCCATTTAGCGGGATCCATACGCAGTATTTT.

The genes are TRBV12-3 or TRBV12-4 and TRBJ2-3, with D perhaps assigned TRBD1 or TRBD2 (6 bases each). V was trimmed by 7 bases and J by 6 bases, leaving 17 bases between them. CDR3 length: 14 residues. The CDR3 loop is CASTPTGARDTQYF. The CDR3 coding sequence is TGTGCCAGCACTCCGACGGGGGCCCGTGATACGCAGTATTTT.

This clonotype occurred many times. The CDR3 bases are TGCAGCGTTGAGATCGCGGGAGGGAGGTTTCGGTTCTTC. It is translated as CSVEIAGGRFRFF. V gene TRBV29-1 combines with J gene TRBJ2-1; TRBD2 matches 9 bases. The germline CDR1 and CDR2 sequences are SQVTM and ANQGSEA. The CDR3 contains 13 residues. The V segment lost 3 bases and the J segment 15 bases; nucleotides outside the gene matches: 12.

This clonotype was counted at least ten times. The rearrangement joins TRBV27 to TRBJ2-7; no firm D call. The CDR3 extends over 12 amino acids. V lost 2 bases and J 4 bases, leaving 6 bases between the germline ends. Germline CDR1 reads MNHEY; CDR2 reads SMNVEV (reference sequence). CDR3 sequence: CASSLPGYEQYF. CDR3 sequence (DNA): TGTGCCAGCAGTTTACCCGGGTACGAGCAGTACTTC.

The chain combines TRBV12-3 or TRBV12-4 with TRBJ1-4; D possibly corresponds to TRBD1 (6 bases). With 8 bases removed from V and 1 base from J, the gap between germline ends came to 11 bases. CDR3 length: 14 amino acids. The CDR3 DNA reads as TGTGCCAGCCACACAGGGATAACTAATGAAAAACTGTTTTTT. Translating gives CASHTGITNEKLFF.

This clonotype was recorded a few times. The chain has TRBV4-3 and TRBJ2-1; D possibly corresponds to TRBD2 (5 bases). This CDR3 has 13 amino acids. V lost 4 bases and J lost 8, with 12 bases in between. The germline V gene has CDR1 LGHNA and CDR2 YSLEER. CDR3: CASSPTAVDEQFF. The CDR3 DNA sequence: TGCGCCAGCAGCCCCACAGCGGTCGATGAGCAGTTCTTC.

The chain has TRBV20-1 and TRBJ2-1, with 10 bases that match TRBD2. This CDR3 is built from 15 residues. Germline V gene data show CDR1 as DFQATT and CDR2 as SNEGSKA (reference sequence). Trimming took 4 bases from V and 7 from J; bases not matched to a gene: 10. In nucleotides, the CDR3 is TGCAGTGCTATATCCCCCGCTAGCGGGAGTAATGAGCAGTTCTTC. As protein: CSAISPASGSNEQFF.

The chain is built from TRBV15 and TRBJ2-7; D unclear. This CDR3 has 16 amino acids. V lost 5 bases and J lost 2, with 19 bases in between. CDR1 is LNHNV, CDR2 YYDKDF, per germline (reference sequence). The CDR3 nucleotides are TGTGCCACCAGCCCCTATAGTGGGGTTGGCACCTACGAGCAGTACTTC. Translated, it gives CATSPYSGVGTYEQYF.

This clonotype was detected only once. The gene calls are TRBV20-1 and TRBJ2-5, with 8 positions matching TRBD2. The CDR3 runs to 13 residues. V dropped 6 bases and J dropped 3; count of bases not matched to a gene: 6. The germline CDR1 and CDR2 sequences are DFQATT and SNEGSKA (reference sequence). CDR3 bases: TGCAGTGCCGCACTAGCGGCTGAAGAGACCCAGTACTTC. It is translated as CSAALAAEETQYF.

Only a few counts were recorded for this clonotype. The rearrangement links TRBV29-1 to TRBJ2-1, with 7 bases matching TRBD2. CDR3 length: 12 residues. V shed 5 bases and J 4 bases; nucleotides not matched to a gene: 2. The germline V gene has CDR1 SQVTM and CDR2 ANQGSEA. CDR3 nucleotide sequence: TGCAGCGTTCCACTAGCGTACAATGAGCAGTTCTTC. It translates to CSVPLAYNEQFF.